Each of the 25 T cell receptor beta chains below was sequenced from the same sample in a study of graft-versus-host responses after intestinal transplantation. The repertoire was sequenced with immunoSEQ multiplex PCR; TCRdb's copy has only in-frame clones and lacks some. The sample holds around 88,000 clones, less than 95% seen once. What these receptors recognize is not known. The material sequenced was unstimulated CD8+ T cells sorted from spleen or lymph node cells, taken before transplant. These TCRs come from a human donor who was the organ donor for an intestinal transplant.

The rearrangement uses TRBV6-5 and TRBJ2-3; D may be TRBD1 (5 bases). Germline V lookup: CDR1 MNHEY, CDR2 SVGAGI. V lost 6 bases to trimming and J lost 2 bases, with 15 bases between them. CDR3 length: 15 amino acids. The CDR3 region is CASSRVLGHTDTQYF. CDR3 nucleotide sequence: TGTGCCAGCAGCAGGGTCCTGGGCCACACAGATACGCAGTATTTT.

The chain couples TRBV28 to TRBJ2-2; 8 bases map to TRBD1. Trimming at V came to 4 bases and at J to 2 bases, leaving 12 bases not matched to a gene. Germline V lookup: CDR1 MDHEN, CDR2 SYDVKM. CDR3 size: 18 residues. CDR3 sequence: CASSSHIRTGINTGELFF. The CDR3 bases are TGTGCCAGCAGTTCACACATCAGGACAGGGATAAACACCGGGGAGCTGTTTTTT.

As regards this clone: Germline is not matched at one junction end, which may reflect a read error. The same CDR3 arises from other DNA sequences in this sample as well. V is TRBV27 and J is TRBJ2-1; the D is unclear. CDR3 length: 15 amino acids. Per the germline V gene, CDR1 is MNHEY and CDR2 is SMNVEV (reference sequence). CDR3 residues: CASSLSAAAYNEQFF. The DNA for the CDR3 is TGTGCCAGCAGTTTATCGGCGGCAGCTTACAATGAGCAATTCTTC.

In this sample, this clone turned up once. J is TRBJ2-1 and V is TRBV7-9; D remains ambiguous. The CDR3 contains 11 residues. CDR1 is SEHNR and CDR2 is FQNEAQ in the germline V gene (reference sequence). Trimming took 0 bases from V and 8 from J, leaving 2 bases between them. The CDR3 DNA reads TGTGCCAGCAGCTTAGCCCATGAGCAGTTCTTC. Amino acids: CASSLAHEQFF.

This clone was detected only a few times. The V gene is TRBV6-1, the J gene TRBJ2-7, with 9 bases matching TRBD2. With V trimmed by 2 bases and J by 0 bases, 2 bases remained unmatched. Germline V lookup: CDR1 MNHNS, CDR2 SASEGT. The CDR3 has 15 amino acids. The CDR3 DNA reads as TGTGCCAGCAGTGAAAAAGCGGGGGGCTCCTACGAGCAGTACTTC. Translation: CASSEKAGGSYEQYF.

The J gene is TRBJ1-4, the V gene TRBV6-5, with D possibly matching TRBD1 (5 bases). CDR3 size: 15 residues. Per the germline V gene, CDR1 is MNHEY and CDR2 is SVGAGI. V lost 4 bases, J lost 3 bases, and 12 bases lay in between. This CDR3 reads CASSLVGPPNEKLFF. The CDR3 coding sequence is TGTGCCAGCAGTTTGGTGGGACCCCCTAATGAAAAACTGTTTTTT.

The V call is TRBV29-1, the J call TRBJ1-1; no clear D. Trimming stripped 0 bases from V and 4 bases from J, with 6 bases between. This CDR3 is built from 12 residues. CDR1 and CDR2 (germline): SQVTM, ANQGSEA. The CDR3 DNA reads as TGCAGCGTTGAAGACGGCATCACTGAAGCTTTCTTT. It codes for CSVEDGITEAFF.

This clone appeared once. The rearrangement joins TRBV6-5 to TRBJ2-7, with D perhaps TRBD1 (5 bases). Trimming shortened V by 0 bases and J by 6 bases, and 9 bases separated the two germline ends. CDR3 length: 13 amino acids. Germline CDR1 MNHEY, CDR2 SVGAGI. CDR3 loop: CASSYSPRAEQYF. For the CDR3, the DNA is TGTGCCAGCAGTTACTCTCCCAGGGCCGAGCAGTACTTC.

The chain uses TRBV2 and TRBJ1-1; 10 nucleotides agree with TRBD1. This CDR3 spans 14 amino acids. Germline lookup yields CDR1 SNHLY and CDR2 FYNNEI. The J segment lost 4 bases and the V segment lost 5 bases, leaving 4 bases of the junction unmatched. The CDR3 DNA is TGTGCCAGCAGTTCAGGACAGGGGGTCACTGAAGCTTTCTTT. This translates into CASSSGQGVTEAFF.

DNA for the CDR3: TGTGCCAGCAGCTTATCAGGGCCAGGGCGGGCCGGGGAGCTGTTTTTT. This translates into CASSLSGPGRAGELFF. This chain uses TRBV11-2 with TRBJ2-2; possibly TRBD1 or TRBD2 for D (5 bases each). This CDR3 comprises 16 residues. Germline CDR1 SGHAT, CDR2 FQNNGV. The ends were cut back, 2 bases at V and 6 bases at J, with 16 bases in the middle.

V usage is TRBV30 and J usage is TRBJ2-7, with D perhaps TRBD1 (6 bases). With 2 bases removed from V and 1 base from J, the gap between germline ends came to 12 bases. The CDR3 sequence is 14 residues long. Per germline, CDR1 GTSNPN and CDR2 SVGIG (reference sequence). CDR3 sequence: CAWSWGRGSYEQYF. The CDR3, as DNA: TGTGCCTGGAGTTGGGGGCGAGGATCCTACGAGCAGTACTTC.

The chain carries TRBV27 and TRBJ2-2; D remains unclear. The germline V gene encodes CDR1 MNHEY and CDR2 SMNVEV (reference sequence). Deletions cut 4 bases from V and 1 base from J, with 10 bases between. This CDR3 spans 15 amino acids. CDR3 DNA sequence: TGTGCCAGCAGTTCCTGGACGGGGAACACCGGGGAGCTGTTTTTT. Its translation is CASSSWTGNTGELFF.

CDR3 DNA sequence: TGTGCCAGTAGTATAGAGTTCCAAGTCAACGCTGAAGCTTTCTTT. It yields the protein CASSIEFQVNAEAFF. This chain links TRBV19 with TRBJ1-1; D is undetermined. The CDR3 loop spans 15 amino acids. Germline lookup yields CDR1 LNHDA and CDR2 SQIVND (reference sequence). Trimming shortened V by 0 bases and J by 6 bases, and 14 bases separated the two germline ends.

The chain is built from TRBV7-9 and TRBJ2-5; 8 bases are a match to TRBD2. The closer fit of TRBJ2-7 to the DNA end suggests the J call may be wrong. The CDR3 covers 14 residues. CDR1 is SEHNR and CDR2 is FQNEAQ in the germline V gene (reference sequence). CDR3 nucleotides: TGTGCCAGCAGCTCTAGCGGGTCCTCCTACGAGCAGTACTTC. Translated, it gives CASSSSGSSYEQYF.

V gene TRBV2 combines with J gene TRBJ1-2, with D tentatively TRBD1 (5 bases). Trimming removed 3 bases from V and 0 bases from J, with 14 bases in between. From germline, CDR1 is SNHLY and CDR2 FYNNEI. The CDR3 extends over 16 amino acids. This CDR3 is CASSEGPPASNYGYTF. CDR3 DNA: TGTGCCAGCAGTGAGGGGCCGCCAGCGTCTAACTATGGCTACACCTTC.

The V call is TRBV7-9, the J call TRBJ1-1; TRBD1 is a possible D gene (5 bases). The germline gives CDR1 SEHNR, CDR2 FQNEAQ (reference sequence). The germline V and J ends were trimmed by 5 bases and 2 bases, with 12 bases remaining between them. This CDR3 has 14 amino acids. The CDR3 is CASSLTGGNTEAFF. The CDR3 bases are TGTGCCAGCAGCCTCACCGGGGGTAACACTGAAGCTTTCTTT. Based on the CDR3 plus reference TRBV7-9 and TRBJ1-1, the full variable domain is DTGVSQNPRHKITKRGQNVTFRCDPISEHNRLYWYRQTLGQGPEFLTYFQNEAQLEKSRLLSDRFSAERPKGSFSTLEIQRTEQGDSAMYLCASSLTGGNTEAFFGQGTRLTVV.

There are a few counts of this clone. CDR3: CASSQVSTASGNTIYF. The CDR3 DNA is TGCGCCAGCAGCCAAGTATCGACAGCCTCTGGAAACACCATATATTTT. The V and J genes are TRBV4-1 and TRBJ1-3; D may be TRBD1 (5 bases). Trimming stripped 1 base from V and 0 bases from J, with 10 bases between. This CDR3 has 16 residues. Germline V lookup: CDR1 MGHRA, CDR2 YSYEKL.

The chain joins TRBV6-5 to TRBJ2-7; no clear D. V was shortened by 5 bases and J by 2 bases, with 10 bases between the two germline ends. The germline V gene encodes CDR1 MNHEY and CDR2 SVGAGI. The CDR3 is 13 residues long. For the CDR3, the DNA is TGTGCCAGCAGTCCGTTCAAGGCCTACGAGCAGTACTTC. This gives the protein CASSPFKAYEQYF.

The CDR3 region is CASTQILRGGLIGELFF. In DNA, the CDR3 is TGTGCCAGCACACAGATATTACGGGGGGGCCTTATCGGGGAGCTGTTTTTT. The chain combines TRBV27 with TRBJ2-2, with 8 bases matching TRBD2. Germline trimming cut 7 bases from V and 7 bases from J; bases unmatched to any gene: 17. Germline V gene lookup returns CDR1 MNHEY and CDR2 SMNVEV (reference sequence). The CDR3 spans 17 residues.

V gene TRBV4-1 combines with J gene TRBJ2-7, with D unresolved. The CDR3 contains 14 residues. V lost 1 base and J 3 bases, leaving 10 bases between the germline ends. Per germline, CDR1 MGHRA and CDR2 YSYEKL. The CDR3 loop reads CASSQGARYYEQYF. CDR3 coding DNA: TGCGCCAGCAGCCAAGGCGCCAGGTACTACGAGCAGTACTTC.

CDR3 region: CASSYGEGKYEQYF. DNA of the CDR3: TGTGCCAGCAGTTACGGAGAGGGGAAATACGAGCAGTACTTC. The genes are TRBV6-5 and TRBJ2-7; either TRBD1 or TRBD2 may supply D (5 bases each). Germline V lookup: CDR1 MNHEY, CDR2 SVGAGI. Trimming took 2 bases from V and 4 from J, leaving 12 bases between them. This CDR3 is built from 14 residues.

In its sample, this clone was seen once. The chain's CDR3 is CAWDLLAGGTDTQYF. In DNA, the CDR3 is TGTGCCTGGGATTTACTAGCGGGAGGAACAGATACGCAGTATTTT. The chain combines TRBV30 with TRBJ2-3; 12 positions match TRBD2. V was pared by 5 bases and J by 3 bases, with 6 bases of the junction left unmatched. The CDR3 has 15 residues. Germline loops: CDR1 GTSNPN, CDR2 SVGIG (reference sequence).

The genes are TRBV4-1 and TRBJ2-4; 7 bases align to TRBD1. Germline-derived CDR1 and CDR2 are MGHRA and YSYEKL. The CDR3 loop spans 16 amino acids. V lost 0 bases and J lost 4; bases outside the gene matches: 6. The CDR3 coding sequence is TGCGCCAGCAGCCAAGACCCAGACAGGGAAAAAAACATTCAGTACTTC. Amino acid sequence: CASSQDPDREKNIQYF.

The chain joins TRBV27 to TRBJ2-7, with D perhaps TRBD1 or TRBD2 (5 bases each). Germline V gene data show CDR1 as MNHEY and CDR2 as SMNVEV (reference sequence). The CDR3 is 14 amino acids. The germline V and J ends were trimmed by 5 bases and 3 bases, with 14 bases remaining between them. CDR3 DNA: TGTGCCAGCAGTAAACCGGGACGGATCTACGAGCAGTACTTC. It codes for CASSKPGRIYEQYF.

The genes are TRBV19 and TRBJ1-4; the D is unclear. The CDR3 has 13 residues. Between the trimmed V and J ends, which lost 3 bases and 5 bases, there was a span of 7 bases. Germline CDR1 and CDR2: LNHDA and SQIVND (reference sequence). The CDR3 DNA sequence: TGTGCCAGTAGTATGGTCGTCAATGAAAAACTGTTTTTT. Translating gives CASSMVVNEKLFF. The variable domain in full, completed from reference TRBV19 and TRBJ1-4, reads DGGITQSPKYLFRKEGQNVTLSCEQNLNHDAMYWYRQDPGQGLRLIYYSQIVNDFQKGDIAEGYSVSREKKESFPLTVTSAQKNPTAFYLCASSMVVNEKLFFGSGTQLSVL.